One TCR beta chain is described in this entry. Original handling: Amplification of reference gene primers provided the estimated nucleated cell counts. Only in-frame clones appear in the TCRdb table, and some are missing; sequencing was by immunoSEQ multiplex PCR. Clone size and the V and J calls come from that table; the DNA yielded D and trimming. The data show roughly 92,000 clones, roughly 86% seen once. Germline V gives CDR1 SGHNT, CDR2 YENEEA. This CDR3 has 15 residues. The trim removed 5 bases at V and 5 bases at J, leaving 7 bases unmatched. These data originate in a study of blood T cell repertoires in COVID-19. Study summary: From the United States, Italy and Spain came samples of acute and convalescent COVID-19. T cells, B-cell-depleted T cells, or PBMCs provided the cDNA or gDNA that served as material.

The sequenced material came from peripheral blood. V and J are TRBV11-3 and TRBJ2-5; the match to TRBD2 covers 11 bases. The TCR originated in a man between 50 and 59 years old with acute or convalescent COVID-19. The CDR3 DNA follows: TGTGCCAGCAGCGCCACTAGCGGGAGTACGGAGACCCAGTACTTC. Translation: CASSATSGSTETQYF. Supplemented by reference TRBV11-3 and TRBJ2-5, the full variable domain reads EAGVVQSPRYKIIEKKQPVAFWCNPISGHNTLYWYLQNLGQGPELLIRYENEEAVDDSQLPKDRFSAERLKGVDSTLKIQPAELGDSAVYLCASSATSGSTETQYFGPGTRLLVL.